Sequencing of this T cell receptor (beta chain) was carried out in a study of blood T cell repertoires in COVID-19. The table came from immunoSEQ multiplex PCR; TCRdb's copy has only in-frame clones and leaves some out. The sample has about 240,000 clones, around 87% seen once; the top ten hold around 7.3%. Losses at the gene ends were 4 bases for V and 3 bases for J; bases not matched to a gene: 10. The CDR3 covers 16 residues. Germline V CDR1 and CDR2: MNHEY, SMNVEV (reference sequence). This clonotype was obtained from a woman aged 70 to 79 with active or convalescent COVID-19. Sequencing input: peripheral blood. This rearrangement joins TRBV27 to TRBJ2-5, with TRBD1 matching over 8 bases. The CDR3 is CASSSPGMTGEETQYF. In DNA form, the CDR3 reads TGTGCCAGCAGTTCTCCCGGTATGACAGGGGAAGAGACCCAGTACTTC.